The source of this T cell receptor (beta chain) is a study of shared clonotypes between healthy human individuals. The CDR3 contains 19 residues. Germline CDR1 reads LGHNA; CDR2 reads YNFKEQ. Trimming took 1 base from V and 5 from J; bases not matched to a gene: 13. TCRdb's copy holds only in-frame clones and misses some; the assay was immunoSEQ multiplex PCR. In the table there are under 750,000 clones, 55% to 75% of which are singletons. The specimen sequenced was memory CD4+ T cells sorted from blood. Subset denoted: CD45RA-negative fraction. The chain combines TRBV4-2 with TRBJ2-2; 10 bases map to TRBD2. This receptor was taken from a woman in her twenties or thirties in good health. This CDR3 reads CASSQVWGLARSRTGELFF. Here the CDR3 DNA reads TGTGCCAGCAGCCAAGTATGGGGACTAGCGCGTTCGAGAACCGGGGAGCTGTTTTTT.